The 13 T cell receptor beta chains below come from one sample, sequenced in a study of blood T cell repertoires in COVID-19. TCRdb's copy holds only in-frame clones and misses some; the assay was immunoSEQ multiplex PCR. Of under 500,000 clones listed, 75% to 90% are singletons. Material: peripheral blood. All receptors come from a woman in her twenties or thirties with acute or convalescent COVID-19.

The V call is TRBV2, the J call TRBJ2-6; 8 nucleotides match TRBD1. CDR3 length equals 15 residues. Germline V lookup: CDR1 SNHLY, CDR2 FYNNEI. The junction had 2 bases not matched to a gene; V was cut back by 7 bases and J by 0 bases. The CDR3 DNA reads as TGTGCCAGCAATACAGGGGGCTCTGGGGCCAACGTCCTGACTTTC. As protein: CASNTGGSGANVLTF.

This chain uses TRBV5-4 with TRBJ1-6; 7 bases align to TRBD1. The junction had 4 bases not matched to a gene; V was cut back by 3 bases and J by 7 bases. CDR3 length: 14 amino acids. CDR1 and CDR2 (germline): SGHNT, YYREEE (reference sequence). CDR3 region: CASSYSGGNSPLHF. CDR3 bases: TGTGCCAGCAGCTATTCAGGGGGAAATTCACCCCTCCACTTT.

The chain has TRBV4-1 and TRBJ2-3; 7 bases match TRBD1. V shed 3 bases, J shed 4 bases, and the junction held 13 bases outside the gene matches. Looked up from germline, CDR1 is MGHRA and CDR2 is YSYEKL. The CDR3 is made up of 17 amino acids. The CDR3 spells CASSQATGDSGSDTQYF. The CDR3, as DNA: TGCGCCAGCAGCCAGGCCACAGGGGATTCAGGCTCAGATACGCAGTATTTT.

The V and J genes are TRBV4-1 and TRBJ2-2; TRBD1 aligns across 7 bases. The trim removed 2 bases at V and 5 bases at J, leaving 2 bases unmatched. The CDR3 runs to 14 residues. Germline V gene sequence: CDR1 MGHRA, CDR2 YSYEKL. CDR3 DNA: TGCGCCAGCAGCCAATCGACAGGGACCGGGGAGCTGTTTTTT. This codes for CASSQSTGTGELFF.

Remarks on this clone: The same CDR3 is also encoded by other DNA sequences in this sample. The chain couples TRBV6-5 to TRBJ2-1, with a tentative D call TRBD2 (6 bases). The V end lost 2 bases, the J end lost 8 bases, and 7 bases lay between the germline ends. In germline, CDR1 is MNHEY, CDR2 SVGAGI. The CDR3 runs 12 residues. CDR3 bases: TGTGCCAGCAGTTACGGAGGGGATGAGCAGTTCTTC. The encoded protein is CASSYGGDEQFF.

The chain combines TRBV6-2 or TRBV6-3 with TRBJ1-6; the D gene is possibly TRBD1 (5 bases). The V and J ends lost 5 bases and 5 bases respectively, with 10 bases between them. CDR1 and CDR2 (germline): MNHEY, SVGEGT. The CDR3 totals 14 residues. The CDR3 sequence is CASSRTGDNSPLHF. CDR3 bases: TGTGCCAGCAGTCGCACAGGAGATAATTCACCCCTCCACTTT.

The CDR3 DNA sequence: TGTGCCAGCAGCTTTCCGGGAAACACCATATATTTT. It codes for CASSFPGNTIYF. The chain joins TRBV7-2 to TRBJ1-3; D ambiguous. The CDR3 is 12 amino acids. Trimming stripped 3 bases from V and 4 bases from J, with 4 bases between. The germline V gene has CDR1 SGHTA and CDR2 FQGNSA.

J is TRBJ1-3 and V is TRBV18, with 7 bases matching TRBD1. V trimming: 2 bases; J trimming: 0 bases; junction bases outside the gene matches: 10. Germline V lookup: CDR1 KGHSH, CDR2 LQKENI. The CDR3 runs to 18 residues. The CDR3 is CASSPKLNQGGSGNTIYF. CDR3 coding DNA: TGTGCCAGCTCACCAAAATTGAACCAGGGGGGCTCTGGAAACACCATATATTTT.

The J gene is TRBJ2-5, the V gene TRBV10-3; TRBD2 matches at 8 bases. The germline CDR1 and CDR2 sequences are ENHRY and SYGVKD. J lost 4 bases, V lost 3 bases, and 10 bases had no gene match. The CDR3 has 16 amino acids. CDR3 region: CAISDSWRGEGETQYF. The DNA for the CDR3 is TGTGCCATCAGTGATTCTTGGCGGGGGGAGGGAGAGACCCAGTACTTC.

The chain combines TRBV30 with TRBJ2-5, with 9 bases aligning to TRBD2. J was trimmed by 5 bases and V by 5 bases; bases with no gene match: 0. The CDR3 loop spans 11 amino acids. The germline V gene encodes CDR1 GTSNPN and CDR2 SVGIG (reference sequence). The DNA of the CDR3 is TGTGCCTGGGGACTAGCGGAGACCCAGTACTTC. This sequence encodes CAWGLAETQYF.

The chain recombines TRBV6-2 or TRBV6-3 with TRBJ1-4; D is perhaps TRBD1 (5 bases). The V end was cut by 6 bases, the J end by 8 bases, with 19 bases between. The CDR3 spans 15 residues. Germline V gives CDR1 MNHEY, CDR2 SVGEGT. The CDR3 region is CASSQTRRGGEKLFF. The CDR3 DNA is TGTGCCAGCAGCCAAACCAGACGGGGGGGAGAAAAACTGTTTTTT.

This clone showed up just once. The chain employs TRBV4-2 and TRBJ2-5, with 9 bases identical to TRBD2. This CDR3 is built from 17 residues. V was clipped by 1 base and J by 4 bases; unmatched bases: 10. Per the germline V gene, CDR1 is LGHNA and CDR2 is YNFKEQ. CDR3 loop: CASSQGPGGGAPETQYF. In DNA, the CDR3 is TGTGCCAGCAGCCAAGGTCCCGGCGGGGGGGCCCCAGAGACCCAGTACTTC.

V is TRBV2 and J is TRBJ2-5, with D tentatively TRBD2 (6 bases). The CDR3 sequence is 17 residues long. CDR1 is SNHLY and CDR2 is FYNNEI in the germline V gene. Trimming stripped 2 bases from V and 0 bases from J, with 16 bases between. CDR3 in amino acids: CASSESLASEYQETQYF. The CDR3 DNA reads as TGTGCCAGCAGTGAATCTTTGGCTAGCGAATACCAAGAGACCCAGTACTTC.